A selection of T cell receptor beta chains follows, all from one sample in a study of T cell repertoires in cytomegalovirus infection. These receptors' targets are unknown. TCRdb re-called the reads through MiXCR, storing one row per CDR3 protein. The repertoire includes roughly 80,000 distinct CDR3 sequences, approximately 42% of them detected once, and 90% to 95% sits in the top ten. The sequencing used CD8+ T cells from cultured PBMCs, collected from culture after CMV antigen stimulation. The receptor source for this set is a human donor in good health (CMV status not recorded). Some clones in this sample may be carry-over from other donors' samples. The CDR3 runs from the conserved cysteine through the conserved F or W. D genes are given only for firm matches. A clone size is listed for some rows: how often the clone was seen (once, few, many), or a class if it is expanded.

>TRBV6-1|TRBD1|TRBJ2-3|NA
CASSYRQGSTDTQYF
TGTGCCAGCAGTTATCGACAGGGGAGCACAGATACGCAGTATTTT
>TRBV4-1|NA|TRBJ1-1|NA
CASSQGTGTYTEAFF
TGCGCCAGCAGCCAAGGTACCGGGACATACACTGAGGCTTTCTTT
>TRBV5-1|TRBD1|TRBJ1-1|NA
CASNPGDRGQSTEAFF
TGCGCCAGCAACCCCGGGGACAGGGGGCAATCCACTGAAGCTTTCTTT
>TRBV7-2|NA|TRBJ1-4|NA
CASSLGSGEKLFF
TGTGCCAGCAGCTTGGGCTCGGGGGAAAAACTGTTTTTT
>TRBV4-1|NA|TRBJ2-2|NA
CASSQESRLWLADVTGELFF
TGTGCCAGCAGCCAAGAATCTAGGTTATGGCTAGCCGACGTCACCGGGGAGCTGTTTTTT
>TRBV7-2|NA|TRBJ2-7|NA
CASSFRDSSSYEQYF
TGTGCCAGCAGTTTCAGGGATAGCAGCAGTTACGAGCAGTACTTC
>TRBV19|TRBD1|TRBJ2-1|once
CASSIQGGQEAGYNEQFF
TGTGCCAGTAGTATCCAAGGGGGACAGGAGGCAGGGTACAATGAGCAGTTCTTC
>TRBV19|TRBD2|TRBJ2-1|NA
CASGSWTSGGSNEQFF
TGTGCCAGTGGGAGTTGGACTAGCGGGGGGAGCAATGAGCAGTTCTTC
>TRBV13|TRBD1|TRBJ2-3|NA
CASSPETGGRTDTQYF
TGTGCCAGCAGCCCAGAGACAGGGGGCAGAACAGATACGCAGTATTTT
>TRBV7-6|TRBD2|TRBJ2-7|few
CASSGTGGTYEQYF
TGTGCCAGCAGCGGTACCGGGGGGACCTACGAGCAGTACTTC
>TRBV4-1|NA|TRBJ2-7|NA
CASSQAWQGVSYEQYF
TGCGCCAGCAGCCAAGCCTGGCAGGGAGTGTCCTACGAGCAGTACTTC
>TRBV4-3|NA|TRBJ2-6|few
CASSQEYSGANVLTF
TGCGCCAGCAGCCAAGAGTACTCTGGGGCCAACGTCCTGACTTTC
>TRBV6-2/TRBV6-3|NA|TRBJ2-7|few
CASSYSSGSSYEQYF
TGTGCCAGCAGTTACTCTTCCGGGAGCTCCTACGAGCAGTACTTC
>TRBV6-1|NA|TRBJ2-7|NA
CASSVNDGVQEDEQYF
TGTGCCAGCAGTGTAAACGACGGAGTCCAGGAGGACGAGCAGTACTTC
>TRBV7-9|NA|TRBJ2-7|many
CASSLSDGGNPSYEQYF
TGTGCCAGCAGCTTATCCGACGGGGGAAACCCCTCCTACGAGCAGTACTTC
>TRBV27|TRBD2|TRBJ2-2|NA
CASSPGGRGGELFF
TGTGCCAGCAGTCCGGGGGGGCGGGGCGGGGAGCTGTTTTTT
>TRBV20-1|TRBD1|TRBJ1-1|NA
CSAPTGRGAFF
TGCAGTGCCCCGACAGGGAGGGGGGCTTTCTTT
>TRBV20-1|TRBD1|TRBJ2-7|NA
CSARRDRDLLGDEQYF
TGCAGTGCTAGGCGGGACAGGGACCTCCTTGGCGACGAGCAGTACTTC
>TRBV2|NA|TRBJ1-2|NA
CASSGRDGYTF
TGTGCCAGCAGTGGCAGAGACGGCTACACCTTC
>TRBV27|NA|TRBJ1-6|many
CASRPGPIIPLHF
TGTGCCAGCAGGCCGGGACCTATAATCCCCCTCCACTTT
>TRBV12-5|NA|TRBJ2-1|NA
CASGLTPGSLSYNEQFF
TGTGCTAGTGGTTTGACCCCAGGGAGTCTGTCCTACAATGAGCAGTTCTTC
>TRBV7-6|TRBD2|TRBJ2-1|few
CASSPTRTSGRYNEQFF
TGTGCCAGCAGTCCCACCCGGACTAGCGGGAGATACAATGAGCAGTTCTTC
>TRBV5-4|TRBD1|TRBJ1-1|few
CASSLGQGAAEAFF
TGTGCCAGCAGCTTGGGGCAGGGGGCTGCTGAAGCTTTCTTT
>TRBV5-8|NA|TRBJ2-3|once
CASSAYRATVTDTQYF
TGTGCCAGCTCGGCCTATCGGGCTACCGTCACAGATACGCAGTATTTT
>TRBV6-8|NA|TRBJ2-7|few
CVSSDGTYEQYF
TGTGTCAGCAGTGACGGAACTTACGAGCAGTACTTC
>TRBV11-1|NA|TRBJ2-3|few
CASTPDIVTDTQYF
TGTGCCAGCACCCCGGACATCGTAACAGATACGCAGTATTTT
>TRBV7-2|TRBD2|TRBJ2-7|NA
CASSSGGTVREQYF
TGTGCCAGCAGCTCGGGGGGGACTGTACGCGAGCAGTACTTC
>TRBV19|NA|TRBJ1-1|NA
CASSITGNTEAFF
TGTGCCAGTAGTATTACGGGTAACACTGAAGCTTTCTTT
>TRBV19|NA|TRBJ2-3|NA
CASSEGKESDTQYF
TGTGCCAGTAGTGAGGGTAAGGAGTCAGATACGCAGTATTTT
>TRBV29-1|NA|TRBJ1-1|NA
CSVETGEAFF
TGCAGCGTGGAAACAGGGGAAGCTTTCTTT
>TRBV7-8|NA|TRBJ1-5|few
CASSAVVGSNQPQHF
TGTGCCAGCAGCGCCGTAGTTGGTAGCAATCAGCCCCAGCATTTT
>TRBV7-9|NA|TRBJ1-6|few
CASSLDSTKSYNSPLHF
TGTGCCAGCAGCTTGGACAGCACAAAGTCCTATAATTCACCCCTCCACTTT
>TRBV18|NA|TRBJ2-7|NA
CASSPSGVGPSSDGIYEQYF
TGTGCCAGCTCACCATCAGGGGTAGGTCCGTCGTCTGATGGGATCTACGAGCAGTACTTC
>TRBV27|NA|TRBJ2-1|NA
CASSLRGDVSKQHFF
TGTGCCAGCAGTTTAAGGGGAGATGTCTCTAAACAGCACTTCTTT
>TRBV7-6|NA|TRBJ2-1|NA
CASSPRSGDNNEQFF
TGTGCCAGCAGCCCCCGATCGGGGGACAACAATGAGCAGTTCTTC
>TRBV20-1|TRBD1|TRBJ2-2|NA
CSARDTESRDRDRDTGELFF
TGCAGTGCTAGAGACACCGAGTCCCGGGACAGGGATCGGGACACCGGGGAGCTGTTTTTT
>TRBV2|NA|TRBJ2-2|NA
CASRVPYTGELFF
TGTGCCAGTAGGGTCCCGTACACCGGGGAGCTGTTTTTT
>TRBV4-1|NA|TRBJ1-2|NA
CASSQDHRAKGYTF
TGTGCCAGCAGCCAAGATCACAGGGCCAAGGGCTACACCTTC
>TRBV11-2|NA|TRBJ2-7|NA
CASSRRGNSAEQYF
TGTGCCAGCAGCCGCCGAGGAAACAGCGCCGAGCAGTACTTC
>TRBV19|TRBD2|TRBJ2-1|NA
CASSILTSGPWYNEQFF
TGTGCCAGTAGTATATTGACTAGCGGCCCCTGGTACAATGAGCAGTTCTTC
>TRBV5-4|NA|TRBJ2-3|NA
CASSSDPDTQYF
TGTGCCAGCAGCTCGGACCCAGATACGCAGTATTTT
>TRBV7-2|TRBD2|TRBJ2-7|many
CASSLLAGELYEQYF
TGTGCCAGCAGCCTCCTAGCGGGGGAGCTCTACGAGCAGTACTTC
>TRBV12-3/TRBV12-4|NA|TRBJ1-5|NA
CASTFISDISNQPQHF
TGTGCCAGCACCTTTATTAGCGACATTAGCAATCAGCCCCAGCATTTT
>TRBV6-6|NA|TRBJ1-3|NA
CASSYTPTSGALGNTIYF
TGTGCCAGCAGTTACACCCCCACCTCCGGGGCCTTAGGAAACACCATATATTTT
>TRBV10-3|NA|TRBJ1-2|NA
CAISEFGQPNYGYTF
TGTGCCATCAGTGAGTTTGGACAGCCGAACTATGGCTACACCTTC
>TRBV4-1|TRBD1|TRBJ2-6|few
CASSHGQGESGANVLTF
TGCGCCAGCAGCCATGGACAGGGAGAGAGTGGGGCCAACGTCCTGACTTTC
>TRBV27|TRBD1|TRBJ1-1|NA
CASSLQGVNTEAFF
TGTGCCAGCAGTCTACAGGGGGTGAACACTGAAGCTTTCTTT
>TRBV13|TRBD1|TRBJ1-6|NA
CASSLGRQGNSPLHF
TGTGCCAGCAGCTTGGGGCGACAGGGTAATTCACCCCTCCACTTT
>TRBV7-8|NA|TRBJ2-7|NA
CASSFAGSHEQYF
TGTGCCAGCAGCTTCGCGGGCAGTCACGAGCAGTACTTC
>TRBV2|NA|TRBJ1-4|few
CAIQPQDDEKLFF
TGTGCCATTCAACCCCAGGACGATGAAAAACTGTTTTTT
>TRBV7-9|NA|TRBJ2-1|NA
CASSFTELAYNEQFF
TGTGCCAGCAGCTTTACAGAGTTGGCCTACAATGAGCAGTTCTTC
>TRBV27|TRBD2|TRBJ2-7|NA
CASSLFRPSGAYEQYF
TGTGCCAGCAGTTTATTTCGACCTAGCGGGGCCTACGAGCAGTACTTC
>TRBV7-9|TRBD2|TRBJ2-3|once
CASSLGLAGGGPDTQYF
TGTGCCAGCAGCTTGGGACTAGCGGGGGGCGGTCCAGATACGCAGTATTTT
>TRBV7-6|TRBD2|TRBJ2-3|once
CASSFSSGDITDTQYF
TGTGCCAGCAGCTTCTCTAGCGGGGACATCACAGATACGCAGTATTTT
>TRBV7-6|NA|TRBJ2-2|NA
CASSLVGARTGELFF
TGTGCCAGCAGCTTAGTAGGCGCCCGTACCGGGGAGCTGTTTTTT